This is a list of T cell receptor beta chains from one sample in a study of T cell responses to AZD1222 COVID-19 vaccine. The table came from immunoSEQ multiplex PCR; TCRdb's copy has only in-frame clones and leaves some out. The data show 45,000 to 50,000 clones, roughly 90% seen once. The source was peripheral blood, collected 28 days after the second AZD1222 dose. These receptors were taken from an adult who received the AZD1222 COVID-19 vaccine. Both conserved end residues are part of each CDR3. The order of the fields is V gene, D gene, J gene, CDR3 protein. D genes are given only for firm matches.

>TRBV10-1|-|TRBJ2-7
CASSESTGETYEQYF
>TRBV28|-|TRBJ2-5
CASIGSAEGQETQYF
>TRBV5-8|-|TRBJ1-3
CASSLEGTSGNTIYF
>TRBV15|-|TRBJ2-3
CATSPLTSVSTDTQYF
>TRBV28|-|TRBJ1-2
CASRTPGAASGYTF
>TRBV7-2|-|TRBJ2-7
CASSLEGGYEQYF
>TRBV7-6|-|TRBJ1-3
CASSSPTTGSGNTIYF
>TRBV5-1|TRBD1|TRBJ2-6
CASSSGTGLSYGANVLTF
>TRBV5-4|-|TRBJ2-3
CASSSSQGSPDTQYF
>TRBV9|TRBD2|TRBJ2-1
CASSNLAGGNEQFF
>TRBV7-2|-|TRBJ1-6
CASRRLLSSYNSPLHF
>TRBV11-2|TRBD2|TRBJ2-1
CASSFWTSGNTLGQFF
>TRBV6-4|-|TRBJ1-1
CASSDEDRYFTRRGAFF
>TRBV7-3|TRBD2|TRBJ2-3
CASSLQREDTQYF
>TRBV27|-|TRBJ1-1
CASSSHPGRGGTEAFF
>TRBV5-6|-|TRBJ1-4
CASSLAGTEKLFF
>TRBV27|TRBD1|TRBJ2-7
CASRPGTGPYEQYF
>TRBV3-1/TRBV3-2|TRBD2|TRBJ2-5
CASSPRWGLAGGVETQYF
>TRBV29-1|-|TRBJ1-3
CRVEGNSGNTIYF
>TRBV6-5|-|TRBJ1-1
CASSYSLKSGEAFF
>TRBV28|-|TRBJ1-2
CASSLEGNYGYTF
>TRBV2|-|TRBJ1-6
CASSAQGENNSPLHF
>TRBV12-3/TRBV12-4|TRBD1|TRBJ1-1
CATQFRGDTEAFF
>TRBV5-5|-|TRBJ1-4
CASSRGLTTNEKLFF
>TRBV7-2|-|TRBJ2-1
CASSKGKANEQFF
>TRBV7-6|-|TRBJ2-1
CASSLEGALEGNEQFF
>TRBV2|-|TRBJ2-5
CASSPSRVAETETQYF
>TRBV5-4|TRBD1|TRBJ1-2
CASSWDRGGYTF
>TRBV6-2/TRBV6-3|TRBD2|TRBJ2-1
CASSYSEATSGKTRNYNEQFF
>TRBV4-2|TRBD2|TRBJ2-3
CASSQDSEASGMTDTQYF
>TRBV4-1|-|TRBJ1-2
CASSQVLWEGGGYTF
>TRBV5-1|-|TRBJ1-6
CASSLNRRNSPLHF
>TRBV6-5|TRBD1|TRBJ1-4
CASSRTGLANEKLFF
>TRBV11-2|-|TRBJ2-5
CASSGGFQETQYF
>TRBV9|-|TRBJ2-1
CASSVNFPSSYNEQFF
>TRBV6-6|-|TRBJ1-1
CATNRERNTEAFF
>TRBV7-2|-|TRBJ2-2
CASSPLTANTGELFF
>TRBV28|TRBD1|TRBJ2-7
CASSSPTGAGIYEQYF
>TRBV7-2|-|TRBJ2-3
CASSLAGWEDTQYF
>TRBV3-1/TRBV3-2|-|TRBJ1-2
CASSRQEANYGYTF
>TRBV6-1|-|TRBJ2-7
CASSDAGTRAYEQYF
>TRBV5-1|-|TRBJ1-3
CASSPTLGRPSGNTIYF
>TRBV5-6|TRBD2|TRBJ2-2
CASSPRTSGINTGELFF
>TRBV5-4|-|TRBJ1-1
CASSVTRNTEAFF
>TRBV12-3/TRBV12-4|TRBD1|TRBJ1-2
CASSPGQVYGYTF
>TRBV29-1|TRBD1|TRBJ2-7
CSGGQNYEQYF